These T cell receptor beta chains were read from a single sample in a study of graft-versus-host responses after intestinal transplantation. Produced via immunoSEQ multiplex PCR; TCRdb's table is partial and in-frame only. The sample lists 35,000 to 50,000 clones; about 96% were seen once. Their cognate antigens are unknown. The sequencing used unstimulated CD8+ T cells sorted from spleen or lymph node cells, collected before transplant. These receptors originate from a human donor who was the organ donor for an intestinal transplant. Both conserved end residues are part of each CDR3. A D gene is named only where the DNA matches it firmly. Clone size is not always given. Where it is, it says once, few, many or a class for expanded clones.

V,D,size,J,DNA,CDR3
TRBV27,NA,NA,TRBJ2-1,TGTGCCAGCAGTTTAATGGGGTACAATGAGCAGTTCTTC,CASSLMGYNEQFF
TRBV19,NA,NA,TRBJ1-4,TGTGCCAGTTGCCCCCCGGGGGGGCTCGAGGTTGAAAAACTGTTTTTT,CASCPPGGLEVEKLFF
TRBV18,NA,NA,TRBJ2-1,TGTGCCAGCTCACGATCCGGCTCCTACAATGAGCAGTTCTTC,CASSRSGSYNEQFF
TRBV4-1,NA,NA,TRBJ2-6,TGCGCCAGCACCGAATACTCTGGGGCCAACGTCCTGACTTTC,CASTEYSGANVLTF
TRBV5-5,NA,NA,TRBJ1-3,TGTGCCAGCAGCGTGACGGATCCCTCTGGAAACACCATATATTTT,CASSVTDPSGNTIYF
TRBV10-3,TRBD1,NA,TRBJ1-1,TGTGCCACCGGACAGGGGGCACGATGGACTGAAGCTTTCTTT,CATGQGARWTEAFF
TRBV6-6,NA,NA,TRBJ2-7,TGTGCCAGCAGTTCCCCGGGACGGACCTACGAGCAGTACTTC,CASSSPGRTYEQYF
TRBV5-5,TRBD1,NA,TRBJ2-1,TGTGCCAGCAGCTTGGGTACAGGGGGCTCCTACAATGAGCAGTTCTTC,CASSLGTGGSYNEQFF
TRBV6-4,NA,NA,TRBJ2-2,TGTGCCAGCAGTCTTACTAGTGGCCATTTGGAGCTGTTTTTT,CASSLTSGHLELFF
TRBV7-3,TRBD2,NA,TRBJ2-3,TGTGCCAGCAGCTTAGCGGGGGGCACAGATACGCAGTATTTT,CASSLAGGTDTQYF
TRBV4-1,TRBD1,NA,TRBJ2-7,TGCGCCAGCAGCCATGGGACAGGGTACGAGCAGTACTTC,CASSHGTGYEQYF
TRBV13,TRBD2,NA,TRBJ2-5,TGTGCCAGCAGCCCCCGGGAGGGAGCACTCCAAGAGACCCAGTACTTC,CASSPREGALQETQYF
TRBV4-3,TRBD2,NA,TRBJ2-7,TGCGCCAGCAGCCAAGAGAACCTAGCGGTTCTTCCCTACGAGCAGTACTTC,CASSQENLAVLPYEQYF
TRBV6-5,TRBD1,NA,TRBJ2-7,TGTGCCAGCAGTTACAGGAAGACAGGGTATTACGAGCAGTACTTC,CASSYRKTGYYEQYF
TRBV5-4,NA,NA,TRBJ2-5,TGTGCCAGCAGCTTTGAAGAGACCCAGTACTTC,CASSFEETQYF
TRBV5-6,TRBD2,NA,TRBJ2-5,TGTGCCAGCAGCTTGGAAGCGGGGGGGGGTGAGACCCAGTACTTC,CASSLEAGGGETQYF
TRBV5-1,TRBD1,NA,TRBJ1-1,TGCGCCAGCAGCCCCGGGACAGGGACCACTGAAGCTTTCTTT,CASSPGTGTTEAFF
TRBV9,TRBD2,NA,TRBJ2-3,TGTGCCAGCAGCGTCGGACTAGCTAGCACAGATACGCAGTATTTT,CASSVGLASTDTQYF
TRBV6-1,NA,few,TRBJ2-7,TGTGCCAGCAGTGTTTATAGGGAGCCCGGGATAGACGAGCAGTACTTC,CASSVYREPGIDEQYF
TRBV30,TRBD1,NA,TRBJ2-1,TGTGCCTGGAGTTCGGGACAGGGTCACAATGAGCAGTTCTTC,CAWSSGQGHNEQFF
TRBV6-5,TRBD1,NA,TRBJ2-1,TGTGCCAGCAGTCGACAGGGCAGCCACAATGAGCAGTTCTTC,CASSRQGSHNEQFF
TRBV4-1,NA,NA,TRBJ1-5,TGCGCCAGCAGCCAATCTATCTGGGGCTCGGGCTATCAGCCCCAGCATTTT,CASSQSIWGSGYQPQHF
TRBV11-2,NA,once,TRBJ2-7,TGTGCCAGCAGCTTCGGCTGGGGGTCCTACGAGCAGTACTTC,CASSFGWGSYEQYF
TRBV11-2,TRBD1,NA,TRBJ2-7,TGTGCCAGCAGCTTAGGGGGGACAGGGGGCTTCTACGAGCAGTACTTC,CASSLGGTGGFYEQYF
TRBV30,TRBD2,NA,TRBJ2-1,TGTGCCTGGATTCTGAGCGGGGGGGCCAATGAGCAGTTCTTC,CAWILSGGANEQFF
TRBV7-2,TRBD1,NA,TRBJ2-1,TGTGCCAGCAGCTTGCTGGTCGGGACAGGGGGAAAAAATGAGCAGTTCTTC,CASSLLVGTGGKNEQFF
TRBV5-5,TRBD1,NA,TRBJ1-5,TGTGCCAGCAGTTCAGGGGGTCAGCCCCAGCATTTT,CASSSGGQPQHF
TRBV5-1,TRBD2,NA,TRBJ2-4,TGCGCCAGCAGCTTCACTAGCGGGGGGACGGTCGAAAACATTCAGTACTTC,CASSFTSGGTVENIQYF
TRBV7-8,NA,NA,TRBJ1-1,TGTGCCAGCAGCTTAGACCAACACACCGTAACGAACACTGAAGCTTTCTTT,CASSLDQHTVTNTEAFF
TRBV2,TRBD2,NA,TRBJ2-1,TGTGCCAGCAGCAGACTAGCGGGAGACAATGAGCAGTTCTTC,CASSRLAGDNEQFF
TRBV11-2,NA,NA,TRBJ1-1,TGTGCCAGCAGCTTTAGCGGGGTGAACACTGAAGCTTTCTTT,CASSFSGVNTEAFF
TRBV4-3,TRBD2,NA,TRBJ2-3,TGCGCCAGCAGCCACCTAGCGGGGGGAAGCACAGATACGCAGTATTTT,CASSHLAGGSTDTQYF
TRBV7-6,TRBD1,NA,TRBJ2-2,TGTGCCAGCAGCAAGGACCACGGACAGGGGAACACCGGGGAGCTGTTTTTT,CASSKDHGQGNTGELFF
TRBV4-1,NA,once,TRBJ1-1,TGCGCCAGCAGCCAAGTGGACTCAGACCCCCAGAGGTCTGAAGCTTTCTTT,CASSQVDSDPQRSEAFF
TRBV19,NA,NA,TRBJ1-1,TGTGCCAGTAGTATGAGACCTAACACTGAAGCTTTCTTT,CASSMRPNTEAFF
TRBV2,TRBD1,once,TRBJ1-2,TGTGCCAGCAGTGAAATGGGGCAGGGGGGACCCTATGGCTACACCTTC,CASSEMGQGGPYGYTF
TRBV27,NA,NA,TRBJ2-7,TGTGCCAGCAGCCTTACGGGGGTAGGCTACGAGCAGTACTTC,CASSLTGVGYEQYF
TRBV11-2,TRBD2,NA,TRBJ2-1,TGTGCCAGCAGCTGGAGTAGCGGGGATGAGCAGTTCTTC,CASSWSSGDEQFF
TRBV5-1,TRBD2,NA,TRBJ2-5,TGCGCCAGCACTCCATTTGAGGGACTAGGAAGTCAAGAGACCCAGTACTTC,CASTPFEGLGSQETQYF
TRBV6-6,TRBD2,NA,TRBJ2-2,TGTGCCAGCAGTTATCTAGCGGGACTAAACACCGGGGAGCTGTTTTTT,CASSYLAGLNTGELFF
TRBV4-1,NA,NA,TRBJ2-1,TGCGCCAGCAGCCAAGATAAGAATGAGCAGTTCTTC,CASSQDKNEQFF
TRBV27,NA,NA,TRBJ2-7,TGTGCCAGCAGTCCCCAGGTGTCCTACGAGCAGTACTTC,CASSPQVSYEQYF